This T cell receptor (beta chain) is from a study of OX40 agonist ivuxolimab in advanced cancers. Background on the study: Partial responses were seen in three patients, one with hepatocellular carcinoma and two with cutaneous melanoma.

Between the trimmed V and J ends, which lost 3 bases and 3 bases, there was a span of 13 bases. The CDR3 consists of 15 residues. The germline CDR1 and CDR2 sequences are SGDLS and YYNGEE. TCRdb's copy holds only in-frame clones and misses some; the assay was immunoSEQ multiplex PCR. The sample consists of 69,000 or so clones, 85% to 90% of them appearing once. The sample here was CD4+ or CD8+ T cells sorted from blood, taken in a trial of the OX40 agonist ivuxolimab. The TCR originated in an adult with an advanced solid tumor such as melanoma, head and neck, liver or kidney cancer. The genes are TRBV9 and TRBJ1-3; D may be TRBD1 (6 bases). The CDR3 protein is CASSAPQGNGNTIYF. Here the CDR3 DNA reads TGTGCCAGCAGCGCACCACAGGGTAATGGAAACACCATATATTTT.